Listed below are T cell receptor beta chains from one sample, sequenced in a study of T-cell memory formation after mild COVID-19. TCRdb recomputed calls from the 5' RACE reads with MiXCR, one row per CDR3 protein. The table has 410,000 or so distinct CDR3 sequences, 20% to 25% seen once. Sequences were obtained from PBMCs or a T cell subset sorted from them (not recorded which). These TCRs come from an adult woman who had mild COVID-19 (a few samples of this study predate the infection). Cell type and time point are not known. Each CDR3 is given with its conserved first and last residue.

v_call cdr3_aa
TRBV9 CASSGGTVQYF
TRBV12-3/TRBV12-4 CASSLGSREQFF
TRBV5-1 CASSPPVIYEQYF
TRBV6-1 CASTTYTEAFF
TRBV5-1 CASSLVAGELFF
TRBV7-3 CASSSLGPPKNKTAKNIQYF
TRBV7-3 CASSHGGTEAFF
TRBV6-6 CASSYSSSGGGDTQYF
TRBV5-1 CASKVRADTEAFF
TRBV9 CASSVEGAPDTQYF
TRBV12-3/TRBV12-4 CASIPPSGRAGEQFF
TRBV7-2 CASSLVASGGVEQFF
TRBV15 CATSLRQGSFDGYTF
TRBV10-3 CAISDVGLAGGNEQFF
TRBV20-1 CSARKPSGEAFF
TRBV14 CASSQEITGGETQYF